The 32 T cell receptor beta chains below all came from one sample that was sequenced in a study of PD-1 blockade in mismatch repair-deficient tumors. Profiling relied on immunoSEQ multiplex PCR, and the TCRdb table lists in-frame clones only, not all of them. The sample yields 38,000 or so clones, 70% to 90% seen once. The sequences come from peripheral blood, collected approximately 1.5 years after starting pembrolizumab. The receptors were gathered from an adult with mismatch repair-deficient cancer.

This chain uses TRBV5-8 with TRBJ1-1; 9 nucleotides line up with TRBD1. Germline assignment: CDR1 SGHTS and CDR2 YDEGEE. The length of the CDR3 is 15 residues. V lost 3 bases, J lost 4 bases, and 7 bases stayed unmatched. CDR3 sequence: CASSSQGARGTEAFF. The DNA of the CDR3 is TGTGCCAGCAGCTCACAGGGGGCGCGGGGCACTGAAGCTTTCTTT.

The chain recombines TRBV7-6 with TRBJ2-1, with D perhaps matching TRBD2 (6 bases). Trimming took 2 bases from V and 0 from J, leaving 14 bases between them. The V gene's germline CDR1 is SGHVS and CDR2 FNYEAQ. The CDR3 spans 17 residues. The CDR3 DNA sequence: TGTGCCAGCAGCTTAAGGGCGGGAACGAGCTCCTACAATGAGCAGTTCTTC. Translation gives CASSLRAGTSSYNEQFF.

V gene TRBV4-2 combines with J gene TRBJ1-5; TRBD1 might be the D (5 bases). Trimming removed 0 bases from V and 0 bases from J, with 12 bases in between. The germline CDR1 and CDR2 sequences are LGHNA and YNFKEQ. The CDR3 covers 17 residues. CDR3 coding DNA: TGTGCCAGCAGCCAAGATCAGGGAGACTATAGCAATCAGCCCCAGCATTTT. Translation: CASSQDQGDYSNQPQHF.

The chain combines TRBV7-8 with TRBJ2-1; the D gene is possibly TRBD1 (6 bases). Trimming shortened V by 5 bases and J by 3 bases, and 14 bases separated the two germline ends. The CDR3 runs to 15 residues. The germline V gene encodes CDR1 SGHVS and CDR2 FQNEAQ. CDR3 DNA sequence: TGTGCCAGCAGCGTTAACAGGGACCGCTACAATGAGCAGTTCTTC. This codes for CASSVNRDRYNEQFF.

The CDR3, as DNA: TGTGCCAGCTCACCAAAAGCGGGAGGCCTCGGCGGGGAGCTGTTTTTT. Its translation: CASSPKAGGLGGELFF. The chain employs TRBV18 and TRBJ2-2; TRBD2 matches at 9 bases. From germline, CDR1 is KGHSH and CDR2 LQKENI. Trimming removed 2 bases from V and 7 bases from J; junction bases left unmatched: 8. This CDR3 contains 16 residues.

The chain joins TRBV5-1 to TRBJ1-1; D not resolved. CDR1 is SGHRS and CDR2 is YFSETQ in the germline V gene. V lost 1 base, J lost 0 bases, and 4 bases lay in between. The CDR3 covers 13 residues. CDR3 sequence: CASSLRLNTEAFF. In DNA, the CDR3 is TGCGCCAGCAGCTTGAGATTGAACACTGAAGCTTTCTTT.

V and J are TRBV15 and TRBJ1-1; D remains ambiguous. CDR3 length: 13 residues. Germline loops: CDR1 LNHNV, CDR2 YYDKDF (reference sequence). V lost 3 bases to trimming and J lost 6 bases, with 11 bases between them. CDR3 sequence reads: CATSRGDWAEAFF. The CDR3 nucleotides are TGTGCCACCAGCAGGGGAGACTGGGCTGAAGCTTTCTTT.

The rearrangement uses TRBV19 and TRBJ2-2; 8 positions match TRBD1. Looked up from germline, CDR1 is LNHDA and CDR2 is SQIVND (reference sequence). V lost 4 bases to trimming and J lost 5 bases; unmatched junction nucleotides: 9. The length of the CDR3 is 16 residues. The CDR3 DNA is TGTGCCAGTAGTACTAGAGGACAGGGAAATACCGGGGAGCTGTTTTTT. Translating gives CASSTRGQGNTGELFF.

The chain recombines TRBV30 with TRBJ1-3; D gene ambiguous. Germline-derived CDR1 and CDR2 are GTSNPN and SVGIG (reference sequence). Between the trimmed V and J ends, which lost 0 bases and 4 bases, there was a span of 10 bases. The CDR3 is 14 residues long. CDR3 DNA: TGTGCCTGGAGTGTACCAGAAAGGGGAAACACCATATATTTT. Translating it yields CAWSVPERGNTIYF.

The V gene is TRBV7-2, the J gene TRBJ2-2, with D possibly TRBD2 on 6 matching bases. Trimming took 5 bases from V and 3 from J, leaving 22 bases between them. Germline V lookup: CDR1 SGHTA, CDR2 FQGNSA. The CDR3 length is 18 residues. This chain's CDR3 is CASSTRLGWVADTGELFF. The CDR3 DNA sequence: TGTGCCAGCAGCACCCGACTAGGGTGGGTCGCGGACACCGGGGAGCTGTTTTTT.

The CDR3: CASSLPADRGMEETQYF. CDR3 DNA sequence: TGTGCCAGCAGTTTACCGGCGGACAGGGGGATGGAAGAGACCCAGTACTTC. The chain combines TRBV27 with TRBJ2-5; 10 nucleotides line up with TRBD1. Germline CDR1 and CDR2: MNHEY and SMNVEV (reference sequence). The length of the CDR3 is 17 residues. V was clipped by 2 bases and J by 3 bases; unmatched bases: 9.

The chain links TRBV19 to TRBJ2-3; D may be TRBD1 (6 bases). The CDR3 consists of 15 residues. CDR1 is LNHDA, CDR2 SQIVND, per germline (reference sequence). The V end was cut by 4 bases, the J end by 1 base, with 12 bases between. The CDR3 spells CASSRQGWGTDTQYF. The CDR3 region has the DNA TGTGCCAGTAGTAGGCAGGGGTGGGGCACAGATACGCAGTATTTT.

The chain couples TRBV4-2 to TRBJ2-1; TRBD2 matches 7 bases. The germline CDR1 and CDR2 sequences are LGHNA and YNFKEQ. Trimming cost V 4 bases and J 2 bases; bases outside gene matches: 5. The length of the CDR3 is 15 residues. Here the CDR3 reads CASSPLAGAYNEQFF. The CDR3 bases are TGTGCCAGCAGCCCCTTAGCGGGTGCCTACAATGAGCAGTTCTTC.

The gene calls are TRBV5-4 and TRBJ2-1; 10 positions agree with TRBD1. Germline trimming cut 0 bases from V and 4 bases from J; bases unmatched to any gene: 7. CDR1 is SGHNT and CDR2 is YYREEE in the germline V gene (reference sequence). This CDR3 has 17 amino acids. In nucleotides, the CDR3 is TGTGCCAGCAGCTTGGGGGAGGGGACAGGGGCGTACAATGAGCAGTTCTTC. The encoded protein is CASSLGEGTGAYNEQFF.

This clone was counted between two and nine times. V and J are TRBV4-1 and TRBJ2-7, with D tentatively TRBD1 (7 bases). This CDR3 comprises 14 residues. Germline CDR1 and CDR2: MGHRA and YSYEKL. V lost 5 bases to trimming and J lost 2 bases, with 13 bases between them. The CDR3 sequence is CASSRRGRAYEQYF. CDR3 DNA sequence: TGCGCCAGCAGCAGGAGGGGGCGGGCCTACGAGCAGTACTTC.

The chain links TRBV7-6 to TRBJ2-7; 9 bases align to TRBD2. Germline trimming cut 5 bases from V and 6 bases from J; bases unmatched to any gene: 11. CDR3 length: 15 amino acids. Germline values: CDR1 SGHVS, CDR2 FNYEAQ. For the CDR3, the DNA is TGTGCCAGCAGCCTATTCTTAGCGGGAGAAGGCGAGCAGTACTTC. This translates into CASSLFLAGEGEQYF.

This chain uses TRBV5-5 with TRBJ2-1; D possibly corresponds to TRBD1 (6 bases). The ends were cut back, 0 bases at V and 8 bases at J, with 12 bases in the middle. CDR1 and CDR2 (germline): SGHKS, YYEKEE (reference sequence). The CDR3 sequence is 14 residues long. The chain's CDR3 is CASSLGQVIDEQFF. CDR3 in DNA: TGTGCCAGCAGCTTGGGACAGGTGATCGATGAGCAGTTCTTC.

The chain employs TRBV11-3 and TRBJ2-1; 7 bases map to TRBD2. Germline V gene sequence: CDR1 SGHNT, CDR2 YENEEA. Trimming cost V 6 bases and J 5 bases; bases outside gene matches: 7. The CDR3 loop spans 14 amino acids. The CDR3 region is CASSATAGDNEQFF. DNA for the CDR3: TGTGCCAGCAGTGCTACCGCGGGGGACAATGAGCAGTTCTTC. The whole variable domain, remainder taken from reference TRBV11-3 and TRBJ2-1, is EAGVVQSPRYKIIEKKQPVAFWCNPISGHNTLYWYLQNLGQGPELLIRYENEEAVDDSQLPKDRFSAERLKGVDSTLKIQPAELGDSAVYLCASSATAGDNEQFFGPGTRLTVL.

This chain joins TRBV27 and TRBJ2-1, with D possibly TRBD1 on 6 matching bases. Germline V gene lookup returns CDR1 MNHEY and CDR2 SMNVEV (reference sequence). V lost 3 bases, J lost 8 bases, and 17 bases lay in between. The CDR3 length is 15 residues. This CDR3 reads CASSFETGFTHEQFF. The CDR3, as DNA: TGTGCCAGCAGTTTTGAGACAGGCTTTACGCATGAGCAGTTCTTC.

J is TRBJ1-1 and V is TRBV5-1; 9 bases agree with TRBD1. This CDR3 region has 13 residues. The V segment lost 4 bases and the J segment 5 bases; nucleotides outside the gene matches: 3. Per the germline V gene, CDR1 is SGHRS and CDR2 is YFSETQ. The CDR3 nucleotides are TGCGCCAGCAGCCGGACAGGGGTGACTGAAGCTTTCTTT. Its protein product is CASSRTGVTEAFF.

The chain is built from TRBV7-9 and TRBJ2-1; no reliable D call. Germline CDR1 and CDR2: SEHNR and FQNEAQ (reference sequence). V lost 0 bases to trimming and J lost 7 bases, with 1 base between them. CDR3 length: 11 amino acids. CDR3 bases: TGTGCCAGCAGCTTAGCTAATGAGCAGTTCTTC. Translation: CASSLANEQFF. The whole variable domain, remainder taken from reference TRBV7-9 and TRBJ2-1, is DTGVSQNPRHKITKRGQNVTFRCDPISEHNRLYWYRQTLGQGPEFLTYFQNEAQLEKSRLLSDRFSAERPKGSFSTLEIQRTEQGDSAMYLCASSLANEQFFGPGTRLTVL.

CDR3 loop: CASLPGGSRAEAFF. CDR3 coding DNA: TGTGCCAGCTTACCGGGGGGTTCCAGGGCTGAAGCTTTCTTT. The chain employs TRBV7-8 and TRBJ1-1; possible D gene TRBD1, 5 bases. Trimming stripped 8 bases from V and 6 bases from J, with 19 bases between. Germline CDR1 SGHVS, CDR2 FQNEAQ. CDR3 length: 14 amino acids.

This clone was counted a single time. V and J are TRBV13 and TRBJ2-3, with 12 bases fitting TRBD2. Germline CDR1 is PRHDT and CDR2 is FYEKMQ (reference sequence). CDR3 size: 18 residues. The J segment lost 5 bases and the V segment lost 5 bases, leaving 14 bases of the junction unmatched. In DNA form, the CDR3 reads TGTGCCAGCAGCCCGCGAGCCGGGACTAGCGGGTGGATAGATACGCAGTATTTT. Translating gives CASSPRAGTSGWIDTQYF.

This clone was detected once. In nucleotides, the CDR3 is TGTGCCAGCAGTCGGGGGGAATCAGGGTCCCAGCATTTT. Protein sequence: CASSRGESGSQHF. V gene TRBV11-2 combines with J gene TRBJ1-5; D possibly corresponds to TRBD1 (5 bases). Trimming cost V 6 bases and J 11 bases, with 17 bases left between them. This CDR3 is 13 amino acids long. Germline V gene lookup returns CDR1 SGHAT and CDR2 FQNNGV.

In regard to this clone: At the DNA level, this CDR3 is encoded by other sequences in the same sample as well. This chain connects TRBV11-2 to TRBJ1-5, with D perhaps TRBD1 (6 bases). CDR3 length equals 15 residues. Germline-derived CDR1 and CDR2 are SGHAT and FQNNGV. V lost 5 bases to trimming and J lost 0 bases, with 11 bases between them. The chain's CDR3 is CASSPGQHSNQPQHF. For the CDR3, the DNA is TGTGCCAGCAGCCCCGGACAGCATAGCAATCAGCCCCAGCATTTT.

The genes are TRBV9 and TRBJ2-1; D is unresolved. V shed 4 bases and J shed 1 base, with 15 bases lying between them. Looked up from germline, CDR1 is SGDLS and CDR2 is YYNGEE. The CDR3 is 16 residues long. The CDR3 spells CASSPQSARSYNEQFF. CDR3 bases: TGTGCCAGCAGCCCCCAGTCGGCCCGGTCCTACAATGAGCAGTTCTTC.

In this sample, this clone is medium-sized (0.01 to 0.1%). The CDR3, as DNA: TGTGCCAGTATTTCCGCAGTGGCCAGGTTCTCTGGAAACACCATATATTTT. It translates to CASISAVARFSGNTIYF. The chain links TRBV19 to TRBJ1-3; the D is unclear. There are 17 residues in the CDR3. Germline V CDR1 and CDR2: LNHDA, SQIVND (reference sequence). V dropped 7 bases and J dropped 0 bases, with 19 bases sitting between them.

This clone was counted a single time. This rearrangement joins TRBV28 to TRBJ1-2, with D unresolved. V was clipped by 6 bases and J by 4 bases, with 12 bases between them. Per the germline V gene, CDR1 is MDHEN and CDR2 is SYDVKM. The CDR3 spans 13 residues. In nucleotides, the CDR3 is TGTGCCAGCAGCGTCCGGGCCTTCTATGGCTACACCTTC. It translates to CASSVRAFYGYTF.

The chain couples TRBV7-2 to TRBJ2-7; 7 nucleotides agree with TRBD2. The CDR3 length is 16 residues. The V segment lost 0 bases and the J segment 7 bases; nucleotides outside the gene matches: 12. In germline, CDR1 is SGHTA, CDR2 FQGNSA. CDR3 residues: CASSLAATSAPGEQYF. The DNA of the CDR3 is TGTGCCAGCAGCTTAGCTGCCACTAGCGCCCCGGGGGAGCAGTACTTC.

A few counts support this clone. The chain uses TRBV5-4 and TRBJ2-7; D remains unclear. The CDR3 extends over 12 amino acids. V lost 0 bases and J lost 3, with 4 bases in between. The V gene's germline CDR1 is SGHNT and CDR2 YYREEE (reference sequence). CDR3 DNA sequence: TGTGCCAGCAGCTTGGGTTTCTACGAGCAGTACTTC. As protein: CASSLGFYEQYF. The full variable domain, rest sourced from reference TRBV5-4 and TRBJ2-7, is ETGVTQSPTHLIKTRGQQVTLRCSSQSGHNTVSWYQQALGQGPQFIFQYYREEENGRGNFPPRFSGLQFPNYSSELNVNALELDDSALYLCASSLGFYEQYFGPGTRLTVT.

The chain carries TRBV27 and TRBJ1-1, with 7 bases lining up with TRBD1. In germline, CDR1 is MNHEY, CDR2 SMNVEV (reference sequence). The length of the CDR3 is 15 residues. Trimming took 4 bases from V and 4 from J; bases not matched to a gene: 9. This CDR3 is CASSYRGDGGTEAFF. For the CDR3, the DNA is TGTGCCAGCAGTTACAGGGGTGATGGCGGCACTGAAGCTTTCTTT.

This sequence joins TRBV7-9 and TRBJ2-7, with 8 bases that match TRBD1. The CDR3 is made up of 16 amino acids. CDR1 SEHNR and CDR2 FQNEAQ come from the germline V gene (reference sequence). V lost 4 bases and J lost 3; bases outside the gene matches: 11. The CDR3 DNA is TGTGCCAGCAGCTCAACCGGACAGGGTTATATCTACGAGCAGTACTTC. Protein product: CASSSTGQGYIYEQYF.